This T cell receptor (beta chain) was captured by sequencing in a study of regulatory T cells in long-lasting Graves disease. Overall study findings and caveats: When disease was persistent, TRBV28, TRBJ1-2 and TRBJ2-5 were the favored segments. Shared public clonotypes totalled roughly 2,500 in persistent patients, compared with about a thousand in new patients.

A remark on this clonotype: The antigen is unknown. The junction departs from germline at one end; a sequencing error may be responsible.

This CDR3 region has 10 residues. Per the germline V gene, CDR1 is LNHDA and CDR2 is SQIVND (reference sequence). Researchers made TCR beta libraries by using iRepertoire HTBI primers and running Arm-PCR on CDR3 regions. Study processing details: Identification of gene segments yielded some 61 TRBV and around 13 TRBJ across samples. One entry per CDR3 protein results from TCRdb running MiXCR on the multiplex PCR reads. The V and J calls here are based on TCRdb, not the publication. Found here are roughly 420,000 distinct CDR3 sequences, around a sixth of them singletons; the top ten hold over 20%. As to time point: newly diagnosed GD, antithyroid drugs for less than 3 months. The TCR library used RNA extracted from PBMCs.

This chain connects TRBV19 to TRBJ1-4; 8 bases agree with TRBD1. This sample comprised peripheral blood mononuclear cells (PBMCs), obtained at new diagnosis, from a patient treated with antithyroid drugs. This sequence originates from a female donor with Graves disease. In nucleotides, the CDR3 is TGTGCCAGCAGCGGACAGGGTCTCGCTTTT. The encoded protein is CASSGQGLAF.